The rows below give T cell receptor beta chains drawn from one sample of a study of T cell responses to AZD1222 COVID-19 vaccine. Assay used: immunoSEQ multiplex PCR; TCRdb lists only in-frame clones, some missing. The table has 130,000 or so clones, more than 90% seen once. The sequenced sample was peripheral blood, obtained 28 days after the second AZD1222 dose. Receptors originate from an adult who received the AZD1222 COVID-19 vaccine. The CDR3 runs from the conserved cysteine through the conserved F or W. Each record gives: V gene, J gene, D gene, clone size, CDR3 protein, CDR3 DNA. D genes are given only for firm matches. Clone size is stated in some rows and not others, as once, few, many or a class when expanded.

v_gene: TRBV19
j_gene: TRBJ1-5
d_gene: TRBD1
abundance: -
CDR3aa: CASSITGGNQPQHF
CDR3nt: TGTGCCAGTAGTATTACAGGGGGGAATCAGCCCCAGCATTTT

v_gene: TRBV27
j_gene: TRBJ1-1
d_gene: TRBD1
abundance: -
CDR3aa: CASSFTTGPFTEAFF
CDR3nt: TGTGCCAGCAGTTTCACGACAGGGCCGTTCACTGAAGCTTTCTTT

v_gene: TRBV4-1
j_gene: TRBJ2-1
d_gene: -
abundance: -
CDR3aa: CASSQERGQNEQFF
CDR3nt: TGCGCCAGCAGCCAAGAAAGAGGACAGAATGAGCAGTTCTTC

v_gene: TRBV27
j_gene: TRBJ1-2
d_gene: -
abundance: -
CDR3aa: CASSLKGGSYGYTF
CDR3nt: TGTGCCAGCAGTTTAAAAGGGGGTAGCTATGGCTACACCTTC

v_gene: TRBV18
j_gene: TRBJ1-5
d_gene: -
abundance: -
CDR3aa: CASSPTGADIPHRPQHF
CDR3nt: TGTGCCAGCTCACCTACTGGGGCAGATATCCCGCATCGGCCCCAGCATTTT

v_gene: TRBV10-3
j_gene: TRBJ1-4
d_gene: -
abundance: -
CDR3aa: CAISESNRDEKLFF
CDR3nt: TGTGCCATCAGTGAGAGTAACCGCGATGAAAAACTGTTTTTT

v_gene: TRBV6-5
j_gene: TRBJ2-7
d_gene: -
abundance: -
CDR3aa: CASRVPGTPPYEQYF
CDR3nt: TGTGCCAGCAGGGTCCCCGGGACACCTCCCTACGAGCAGTACTTC

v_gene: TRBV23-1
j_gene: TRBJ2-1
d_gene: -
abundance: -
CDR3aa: CASSQSSRDPYNEQFF
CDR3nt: TGCGCCAGCAGTCAATCGTCCAGGGATCCCTACAATGAGCAGTTCTTC

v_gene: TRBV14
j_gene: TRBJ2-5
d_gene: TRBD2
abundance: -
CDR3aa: CASSQGTSGGPGETQYF
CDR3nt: TGTGCCAGCAGCCAGGGGACTAGCGGGGGGCCCGGAGAGACCCAGTACTTC

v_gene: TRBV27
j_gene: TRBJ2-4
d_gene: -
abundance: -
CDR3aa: CASKQHIAKNIQYF
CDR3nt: TGTGCCAGCAAACAGCACATAGCCAAAAACATTCAGTACTTC

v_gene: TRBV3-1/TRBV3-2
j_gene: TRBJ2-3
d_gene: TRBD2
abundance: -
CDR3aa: CASSREGTSGGTDTQYF
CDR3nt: TGTGCCAGCAGCCGCGAAGGGACTAGCGGGGGGACGGATACGCAGTATTTT

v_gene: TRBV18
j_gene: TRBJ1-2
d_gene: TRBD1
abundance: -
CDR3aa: CASSPTHLLKTGREDYGYTF
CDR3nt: TGTGCCAGCTCACCAACCCACCTACTTAAGACAGGGAGAGAAGATTATGGCTACACCTTC

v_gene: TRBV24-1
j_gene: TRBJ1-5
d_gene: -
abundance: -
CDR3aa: CATQRTTNQPQHF
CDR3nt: TGTGCCACCCAGAGGACAACGAATCAGCCCCAGCATTTT

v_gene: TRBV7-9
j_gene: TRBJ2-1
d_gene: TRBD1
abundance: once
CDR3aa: CASSLVGTGPHEQFF
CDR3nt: TGTGCCAGCAGCTTAGTCGGGACAGGGCCCCATGAGCAGTTCTTC

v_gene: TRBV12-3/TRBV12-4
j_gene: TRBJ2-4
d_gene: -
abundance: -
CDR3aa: CASSSGPKNIQYF
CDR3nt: TGTGCCAGCAGCTCGGGACCTAAAAACATTCAGTACTTC

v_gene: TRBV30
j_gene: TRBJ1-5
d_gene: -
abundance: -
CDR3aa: CAWSLDSYGPQHF
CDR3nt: TGTGCCTGGAGCCTGGACAGCTATGGTCCCCAGCATTTT

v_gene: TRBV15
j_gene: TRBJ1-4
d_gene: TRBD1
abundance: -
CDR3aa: CATSRTTGITNEKLFF
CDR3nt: TGTGCCACCAGCAGAACGACAGGGATAACTAATGAAAAACTGTTTTTT

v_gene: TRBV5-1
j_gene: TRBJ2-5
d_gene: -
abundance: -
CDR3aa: CASSLVGIQETQYF
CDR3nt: TGCGCCAGCAGCTTGGTCGGGATTCAAGAGACCCAGTACTTC

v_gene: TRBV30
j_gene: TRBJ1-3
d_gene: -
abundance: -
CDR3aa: CAWTLSGQMISGNTIYF
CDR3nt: TGTGCCTGGACCCTATCGGGTCAGATGATCTCTGGAAACACCATATATTTT

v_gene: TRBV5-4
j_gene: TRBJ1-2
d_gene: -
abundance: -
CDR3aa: CASSLGEALYGYTF
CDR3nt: TGTGCCAGCAGCTTGGGTGAAGCACTCTATGGCTACACCTTC

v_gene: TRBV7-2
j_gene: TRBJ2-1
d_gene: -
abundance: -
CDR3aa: CASSFGTPYNEQFF
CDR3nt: TGTGCCAGCAGCTTCGGGACCCCCTACAATGAGCAGTTCTTC

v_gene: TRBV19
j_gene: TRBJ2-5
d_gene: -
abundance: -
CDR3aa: CASSIRSRGEETQYF
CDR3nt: TGTGCCAGTAGTATCCGATCCAGGGGGGAAGAGACCCAGTACTTC

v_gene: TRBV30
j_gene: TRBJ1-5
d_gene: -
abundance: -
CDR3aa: CAWSVGAAGNQPQHF
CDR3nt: TGTGCCTGGAGTGTAGGGGCGGCGGGCAATCAGCCCCAGCATTTT

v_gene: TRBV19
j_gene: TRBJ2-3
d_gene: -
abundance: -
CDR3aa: CASSRTEVWADTQYF
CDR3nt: TGTGCCAGTAGCCGGACGGAGGTTTGGGCAGATACGCAGTATTTT

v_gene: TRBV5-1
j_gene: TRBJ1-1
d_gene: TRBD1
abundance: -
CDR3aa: CASTGQEGTEAFF
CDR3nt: TGCGCCAGCACCGGACAGGAAGGTACTGAAGCTTTCTTT

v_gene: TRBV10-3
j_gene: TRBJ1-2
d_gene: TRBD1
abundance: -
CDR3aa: CAISSTGAQSGGYTF
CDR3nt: TGTGCCATCAGTTCGACAGGGGCGCAATCGGGAGGCTACACCTTC

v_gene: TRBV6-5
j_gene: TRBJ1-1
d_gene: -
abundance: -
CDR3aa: CASSRIQGTEAFF
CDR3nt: TGTGCCAGCAGTCGAATTCAGGGGACTGAAGCTTTCTTT

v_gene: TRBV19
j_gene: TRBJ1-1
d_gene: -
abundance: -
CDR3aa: CASSAGPGTEAFF
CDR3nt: TGTGCCAGTAGTGCGGGACCCGGCACTGAAGCTTTCTTT

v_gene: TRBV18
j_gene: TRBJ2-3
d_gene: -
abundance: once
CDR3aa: CASSTQASAGTQYF
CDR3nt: TGTGCCAGCTCAACACAGGCGTCGGCGGGTACGCAGTATTTT

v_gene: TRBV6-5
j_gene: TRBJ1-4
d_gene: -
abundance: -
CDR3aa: CAVMWPAGEKLFF
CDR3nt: TGTGCCGTTATGTGGCCCGCGGGTGAAAAACTGTTTTTT

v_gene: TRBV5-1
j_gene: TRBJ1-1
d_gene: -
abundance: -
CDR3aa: CASSQQPNTEAFF
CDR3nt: TGCGCCAGCAGCCAGCAGCCGAACACTGAAGCTTTCTTT

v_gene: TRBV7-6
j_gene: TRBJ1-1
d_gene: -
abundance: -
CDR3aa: CASSPGSLNTEAFF
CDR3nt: TGTGCCAGCAGTCCCGGCAGCCTGAACACTGAAGCTTTCTTT

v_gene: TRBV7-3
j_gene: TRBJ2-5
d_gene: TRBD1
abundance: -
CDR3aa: CASSSGQGLTETQYF
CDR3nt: TGTGCCAGCAGCTCGGGACAGGGTTTGACAGAGACCCAGTACTTC

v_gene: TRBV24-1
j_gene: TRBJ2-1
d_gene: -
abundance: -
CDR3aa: CATNEWGWDEQFF
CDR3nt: TGTGCCACCAACGAATGGGGTTGGGATGAGCAGTTCTTC

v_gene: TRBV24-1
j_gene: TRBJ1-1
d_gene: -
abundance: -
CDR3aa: CATSEGQGPNTEAFF
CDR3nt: TGTGCCACCAGTGAGGGGCAGGGCCCGAACACTGAAGCTTTCTTT

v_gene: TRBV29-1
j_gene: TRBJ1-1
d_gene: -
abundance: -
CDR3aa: CSVSVTRRETEAFF
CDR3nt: TGCAGCGTCTCTGTGACCCGTAGGGAAACTGAAGCTTTCTTT

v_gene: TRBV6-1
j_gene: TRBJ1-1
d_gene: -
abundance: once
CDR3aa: CASSESGQKAFF
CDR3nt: TGTGCCAGCAGTGAGTCAGGCCAAAAAGCTTTCTTT

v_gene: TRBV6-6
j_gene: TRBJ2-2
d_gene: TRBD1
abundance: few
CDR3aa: CASISGQGTGELFF
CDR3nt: TGTGCCAGCATATCCGGACAGGGCACCGGGGAGCTGTTTTTT

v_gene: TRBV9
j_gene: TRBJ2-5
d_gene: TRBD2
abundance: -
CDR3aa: CASSDLAEETQYF
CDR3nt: TGTGCCAGCAGCGATCTAGCGGAAGAGACCCAGTACTTC

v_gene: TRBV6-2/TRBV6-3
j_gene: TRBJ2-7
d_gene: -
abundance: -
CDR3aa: CASSRTGFDYEQYF
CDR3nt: TGTGCCAGCAGCCGTACGGGGTTCGACTACGAGCAGTACTTC

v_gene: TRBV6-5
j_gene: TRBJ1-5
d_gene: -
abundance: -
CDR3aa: CASRESNQPQHF
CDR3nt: TGTGCCAGCAGGGAGAGTAATCAGCCCCAGCATTTT